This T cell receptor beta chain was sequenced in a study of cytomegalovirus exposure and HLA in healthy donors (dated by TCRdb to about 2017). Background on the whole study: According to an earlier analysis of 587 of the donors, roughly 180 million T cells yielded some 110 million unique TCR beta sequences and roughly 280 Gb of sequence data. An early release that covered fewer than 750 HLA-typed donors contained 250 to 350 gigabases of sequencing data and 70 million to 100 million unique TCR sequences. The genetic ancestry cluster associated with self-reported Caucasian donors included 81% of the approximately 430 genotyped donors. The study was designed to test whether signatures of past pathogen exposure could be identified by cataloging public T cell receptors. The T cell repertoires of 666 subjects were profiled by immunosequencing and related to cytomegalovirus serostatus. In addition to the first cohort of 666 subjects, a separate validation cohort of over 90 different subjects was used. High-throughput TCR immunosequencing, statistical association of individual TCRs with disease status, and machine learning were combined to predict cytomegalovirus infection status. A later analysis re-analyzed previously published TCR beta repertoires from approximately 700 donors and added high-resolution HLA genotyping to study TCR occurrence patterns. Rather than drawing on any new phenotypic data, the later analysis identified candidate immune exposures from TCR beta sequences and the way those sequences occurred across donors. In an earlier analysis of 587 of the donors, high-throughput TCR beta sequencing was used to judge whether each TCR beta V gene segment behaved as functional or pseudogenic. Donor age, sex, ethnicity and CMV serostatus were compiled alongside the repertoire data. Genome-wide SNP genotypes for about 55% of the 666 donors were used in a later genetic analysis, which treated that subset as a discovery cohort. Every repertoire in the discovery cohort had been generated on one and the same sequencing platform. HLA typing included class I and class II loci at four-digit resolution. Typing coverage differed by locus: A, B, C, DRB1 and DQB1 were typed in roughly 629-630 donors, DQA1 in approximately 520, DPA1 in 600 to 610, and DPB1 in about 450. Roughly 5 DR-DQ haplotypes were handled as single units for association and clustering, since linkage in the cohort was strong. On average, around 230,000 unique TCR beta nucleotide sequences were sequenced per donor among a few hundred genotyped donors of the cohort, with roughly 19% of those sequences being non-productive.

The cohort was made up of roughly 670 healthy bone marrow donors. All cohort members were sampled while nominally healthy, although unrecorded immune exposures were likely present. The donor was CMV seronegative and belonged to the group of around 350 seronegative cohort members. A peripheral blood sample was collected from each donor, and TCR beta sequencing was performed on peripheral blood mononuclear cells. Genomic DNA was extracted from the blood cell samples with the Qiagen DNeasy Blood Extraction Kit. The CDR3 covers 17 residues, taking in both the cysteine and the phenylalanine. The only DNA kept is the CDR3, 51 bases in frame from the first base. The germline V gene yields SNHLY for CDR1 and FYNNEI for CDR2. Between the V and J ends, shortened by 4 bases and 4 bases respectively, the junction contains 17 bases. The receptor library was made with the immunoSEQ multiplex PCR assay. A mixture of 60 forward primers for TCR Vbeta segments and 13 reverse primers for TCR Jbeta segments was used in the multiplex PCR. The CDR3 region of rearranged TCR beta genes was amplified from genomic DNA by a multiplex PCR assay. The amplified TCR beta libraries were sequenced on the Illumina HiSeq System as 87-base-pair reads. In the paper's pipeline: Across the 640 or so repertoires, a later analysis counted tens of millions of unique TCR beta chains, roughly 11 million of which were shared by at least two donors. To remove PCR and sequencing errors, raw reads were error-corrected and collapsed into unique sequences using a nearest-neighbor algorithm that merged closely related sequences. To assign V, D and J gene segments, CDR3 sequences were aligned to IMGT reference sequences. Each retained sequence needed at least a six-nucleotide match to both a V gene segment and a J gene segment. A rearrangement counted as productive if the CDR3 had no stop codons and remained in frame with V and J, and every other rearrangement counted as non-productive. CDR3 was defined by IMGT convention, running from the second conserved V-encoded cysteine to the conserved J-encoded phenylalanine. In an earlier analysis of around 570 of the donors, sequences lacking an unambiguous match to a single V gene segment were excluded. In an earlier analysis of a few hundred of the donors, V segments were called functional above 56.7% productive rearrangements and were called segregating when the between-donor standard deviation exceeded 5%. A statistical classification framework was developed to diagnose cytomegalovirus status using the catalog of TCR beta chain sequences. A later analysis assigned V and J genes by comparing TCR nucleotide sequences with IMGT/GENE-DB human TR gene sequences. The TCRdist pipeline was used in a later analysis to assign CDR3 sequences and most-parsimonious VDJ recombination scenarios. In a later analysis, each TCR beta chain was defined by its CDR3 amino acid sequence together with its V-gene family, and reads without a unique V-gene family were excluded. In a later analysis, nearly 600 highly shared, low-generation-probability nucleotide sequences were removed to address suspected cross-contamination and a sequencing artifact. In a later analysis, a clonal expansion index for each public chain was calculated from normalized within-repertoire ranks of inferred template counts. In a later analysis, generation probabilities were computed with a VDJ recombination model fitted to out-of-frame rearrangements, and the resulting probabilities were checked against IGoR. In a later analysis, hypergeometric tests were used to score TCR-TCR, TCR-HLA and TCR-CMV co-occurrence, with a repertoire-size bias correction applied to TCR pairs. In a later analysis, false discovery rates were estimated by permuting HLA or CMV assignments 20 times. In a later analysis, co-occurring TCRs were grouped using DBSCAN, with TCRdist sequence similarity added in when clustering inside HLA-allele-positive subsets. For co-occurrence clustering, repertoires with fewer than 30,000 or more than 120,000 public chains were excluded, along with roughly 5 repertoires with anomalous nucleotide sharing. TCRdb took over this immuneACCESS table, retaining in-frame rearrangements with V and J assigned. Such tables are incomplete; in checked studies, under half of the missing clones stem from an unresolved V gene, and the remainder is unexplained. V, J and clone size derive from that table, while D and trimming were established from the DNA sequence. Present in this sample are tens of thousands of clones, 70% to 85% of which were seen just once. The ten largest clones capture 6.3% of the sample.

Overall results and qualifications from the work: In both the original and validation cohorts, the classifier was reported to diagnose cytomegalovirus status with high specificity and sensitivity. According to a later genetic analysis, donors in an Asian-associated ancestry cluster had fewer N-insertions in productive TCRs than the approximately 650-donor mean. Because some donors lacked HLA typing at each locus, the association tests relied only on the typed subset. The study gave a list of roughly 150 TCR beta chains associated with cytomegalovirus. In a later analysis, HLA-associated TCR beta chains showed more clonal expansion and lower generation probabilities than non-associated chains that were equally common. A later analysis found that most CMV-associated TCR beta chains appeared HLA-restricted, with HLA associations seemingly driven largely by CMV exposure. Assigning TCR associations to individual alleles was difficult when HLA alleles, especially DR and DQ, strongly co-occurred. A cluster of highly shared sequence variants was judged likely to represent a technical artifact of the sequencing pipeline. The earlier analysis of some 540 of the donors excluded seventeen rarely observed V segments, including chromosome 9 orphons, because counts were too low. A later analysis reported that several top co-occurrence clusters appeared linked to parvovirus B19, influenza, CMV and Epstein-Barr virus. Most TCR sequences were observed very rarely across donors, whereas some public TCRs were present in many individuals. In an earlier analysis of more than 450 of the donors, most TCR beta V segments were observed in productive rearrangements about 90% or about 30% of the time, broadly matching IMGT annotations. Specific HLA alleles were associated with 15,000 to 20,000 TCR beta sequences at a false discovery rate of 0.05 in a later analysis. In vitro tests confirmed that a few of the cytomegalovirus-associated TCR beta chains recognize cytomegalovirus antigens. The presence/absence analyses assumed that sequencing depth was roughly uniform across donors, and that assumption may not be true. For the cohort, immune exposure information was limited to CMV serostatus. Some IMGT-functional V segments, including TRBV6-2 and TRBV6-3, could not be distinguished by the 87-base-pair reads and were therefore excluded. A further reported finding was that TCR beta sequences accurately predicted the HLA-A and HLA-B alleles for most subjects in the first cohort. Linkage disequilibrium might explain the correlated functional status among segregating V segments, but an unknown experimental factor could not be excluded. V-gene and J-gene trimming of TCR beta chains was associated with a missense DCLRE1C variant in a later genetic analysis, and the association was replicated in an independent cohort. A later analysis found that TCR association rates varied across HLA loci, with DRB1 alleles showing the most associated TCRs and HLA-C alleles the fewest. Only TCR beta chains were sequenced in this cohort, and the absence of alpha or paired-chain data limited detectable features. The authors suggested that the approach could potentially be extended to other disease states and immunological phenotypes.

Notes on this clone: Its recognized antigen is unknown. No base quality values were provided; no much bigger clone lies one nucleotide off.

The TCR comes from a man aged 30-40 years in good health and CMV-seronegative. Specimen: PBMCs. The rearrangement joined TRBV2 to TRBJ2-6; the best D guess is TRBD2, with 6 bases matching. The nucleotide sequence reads TGTGCCAGCAGTGCCCAGGGAGGCTCGACAGGGGCCAACGTCCTGACTTTC. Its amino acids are CASSAQGGSTGANVLTF.